A selection of T cell receptor beta chains follows, all from one sample in a study of blood T cell repertoires in COVID-19. Produced via immunoSEQ multiplex PCR; TCRdb's table is partial and in-frame only. The sample holds 130,000 or so clones, roughly 80% seen once. The sequenced sample consisted of PBMCs or T cells enriched from blood (not recorded which). All receptors come from a man aged 50 to 59 who had recovered from COVID-19. CDR3s include the opening cysteine and the closing phenylalanine or tryptophan. The D gene is left open where the match is weak.

cdr3_length j_call v_call d_call cdr3_aa
13 TRBJ1-1 TRBV27 . CASTTLGNTEAFF
15 TRBJ2-3 TRBV11-3 TRBD1 CASSSRTGLKDTQYF
14 TRBJ2-5 TRBV5-1 TRBD2 CASSAWTSWETQYF
20 TRBJ1-1 TRBV27 TRBD1 CASSRFGTGGRPFGHTEAFF
15 TRBJ1-4 TRBV15 . CATSRDLQGREKLFF
15 TRBJ2-1 TRBV5-1 TRBD1 CATMTGQSSYNEQFF
16 TRBJ1-6 TRBV5-6 . CASSSSGFRENSPLHF
13 TRBJ2-7 TRBV6-5 . CASSYTGAYEQYF
17 TRBJ2-7 TRBV23-1 TRBD1 CASSQPSPGQSSYEQYF
15 TRBJ2-2 TRBV19 TRBD2 CASSVSGGDTGELFF
11 TRBJ2-3 TRBV6-5 . CASSHTDTQYF
17 TRBJ1-2 TRBV3-1/TRBV3-2 . CASSQEMAFGANYGYTF
16 TRBJ2-2 TRBV21-1 . CASIPNGPANTGELFF
16 TRBJ1-2 TRBV4-1 TRBD1 CASSLADREVGYGYTF
14 TRBJ2-1 TRBV19 . CASSIPPSYNEQFF
21 TRBJ2-1 TRBV14 TRBD2 CASSQVFPPFVRGASYNEQFF
14 TRBJ2-5 TRBV5-1 TRBD1 CASRSTGTEETQYF
13 TRBJ1-4 TRBV30 . CAWSVPGNEKLFF
15 TRBJ1-1 TRBV11-2 . CASSFLSGMNTEAFF
14 TRBJ2-1 TRBV28 TRBD2 CASGPSGSYNEQFF
15 TRBJ2-7 TRBV7-9 . CASSLASTYSYEQYF
14 TRBJ2-2 TRBV12-5 . CASGLDSSTGELFF
15 TRBJ2-2 TRBV27 . CASTYRGIGTGELFF
14 TRBJ1-1 TRBV29-1 TRBD1 CSGKDTGGLPEAFF
18 TRBJ1-2 TRBV18 TRBD1 CASSPGSGQGLFNYGYTF
16 TRBJ1-5 TRBV19 . CASSIEGSYGNQPQHF
16 TRBJ1-6 TRBV3-1/TRBV3-2 TRBD1 CASSRGTGGLNSPLHF
12 TRBJ1-2 TRBV28 TRBD1 CASSSQGAGYTF
15 TRBJ1-2 TRBV7-2 . CASSLLSGNNYGYTF
16 TRBJ1-4 TRBV18 TRBD1 CASSPTGGLLNEKLFF
16 TRBJ1-2 TRBV18 . CASSPPGGVQDYGYTF
13 TRBJ1-4 TRBV5-5 . CASSYPGNEKLFF
14 TRBJ1-1 TRBV19 . CASSVGQSNTEAFF
13 TRBJ1-6 TRBV10-1 . CASSGQSNSPLHF
16 TRBJ2-3 TRBV10-3 TRBD1 CAISELTGPSTDTQYF
17 TRBJ2-2 TRBV24-1 TRBD2 CATSDVTGGLGTGELFF
14 TRBJ2-7 TRBV5-1 TRBD1 CASSLVTGGYEQYF
13 TRBJ1-5 TRBV18 . CASSPPGDQPQHF
19 TRBJ2-5 TRBV7-9 TRBD2 CASSPHPRASGGRQETQYF
14 TRBJ1-2 TRBV2 TRBD1 CASSDPGQGLGYTF
16 TRBJ2-1 TRBV5-5 . CASSVYPEENYNEQFF
15 TRBJ1-5 TRBV3-1/TRBV3-2 TRBD1 CASSSSDRSNQPQHF
14 TRBJ2-7 TRBV7-9 TRBD2 CASTSLAGGYEQYF
14 TRBJ1-6 TRBV6-7 . CASSAGDKNSPLHF